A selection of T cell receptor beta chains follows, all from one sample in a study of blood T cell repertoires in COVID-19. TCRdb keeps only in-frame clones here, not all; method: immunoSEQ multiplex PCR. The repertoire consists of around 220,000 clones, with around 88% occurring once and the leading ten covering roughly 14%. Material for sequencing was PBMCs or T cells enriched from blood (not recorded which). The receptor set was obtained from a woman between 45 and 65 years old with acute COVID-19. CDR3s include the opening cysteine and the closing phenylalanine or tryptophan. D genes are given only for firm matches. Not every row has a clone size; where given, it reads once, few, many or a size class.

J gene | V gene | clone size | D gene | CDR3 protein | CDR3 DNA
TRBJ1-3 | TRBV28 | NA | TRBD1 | CATKTGGSGNTIYF | TGTGCCACTAAAACAGGGGGCTCTGGAAACACCATATATTTT
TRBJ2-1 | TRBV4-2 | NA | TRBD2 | CASSGRSGRADGEQFF | TGTGCCAGCAGCGGACGGAGCGGGAGGGCCGACGGTGAGCAGTTCTTC
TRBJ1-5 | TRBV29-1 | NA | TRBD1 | CSVAPQGGVPQHF | TGCAGCGTTGCTCCACAGGGGGGGGTGCCCCAGCATTTT
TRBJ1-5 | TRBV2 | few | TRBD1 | CASRAHRGSNQPQHF | TGTGCCAGCAGGGCGCACAGGGGGAGCAATCAGCCCCAGCATTTT
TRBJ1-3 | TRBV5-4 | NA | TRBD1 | CASSPTGGAGNTIYF | TGTGCCAGCAGCCCCACAGGGGGCGCTGGAAACACCATATATTTT
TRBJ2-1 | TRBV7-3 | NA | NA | CASSIEVRNEQFF | TGTGCCAGCAGTATCGAGGTCCGCAATGAGCAGTTCTTC
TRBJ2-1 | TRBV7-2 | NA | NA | CASSWGGVNEQFF | TGTGCCAGCAGCTGGGGCGGCGTCAATGAGCAGTTCTTC
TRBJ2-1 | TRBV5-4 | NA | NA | CASSSVGREQFF | TGTGCCAGCAGCTCGGTGGGGCGGGAGCAGTTCTTC
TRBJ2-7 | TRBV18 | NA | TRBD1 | CASSPNPGQDSYEQYF | TGTGCCAGCTCACCCAATCCGGGACAGGACTCCTACGAGCAGTACTTC
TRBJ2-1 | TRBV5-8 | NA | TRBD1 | CASSPQGALSHEQFF | TGTGCCAGCAGCCCACAGGGGGCGCTGTCCCATGAGCAGTTCTTC
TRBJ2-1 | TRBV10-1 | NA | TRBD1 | CASSESGQLSYNEQFF | TGCGCCAGCAGTGAGTCGGGACAGCTCTCCTACAATGAGCAGTTCTTC
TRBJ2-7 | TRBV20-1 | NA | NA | CSASRLVSEQYF | TGCAGTGCTAGTAGGCTAGTTTCCGAGCAGTACTTC
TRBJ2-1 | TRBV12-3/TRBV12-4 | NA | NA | CASTLSGNEQFF | TGTGCCAGCACTTTATCGGGGAACGAGCAGTTCTTC
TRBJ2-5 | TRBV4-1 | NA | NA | CASSLGPPGSQETQYF | TGCGCCAGCAGCCTCGGGCCCCCGGGGAGCCAAGAGACCCAGTACTTC
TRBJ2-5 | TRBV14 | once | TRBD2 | CASSQGGSFGETQYF | TGTGCCAGCAGCCAAGGCGGGAGTTTTGGAGAGACCCAGTACTTC
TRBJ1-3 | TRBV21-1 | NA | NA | CASSKAQEDTGNTIYF | TGTGCCAGCAGCAAAGCCCAGGAAGACACTGGAAACACCATATATTTT
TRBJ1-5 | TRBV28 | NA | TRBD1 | CASSLWAGGLNQPQHF | TGTGCCAGCAGTTTGTGGGCAGGGGGACTCAATCAGCCCCAGCATTTT
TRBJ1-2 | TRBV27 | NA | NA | CASRRSQGFRYTF | TGTGCCAGCAGACGCAGCCAGGGTTTTCGCTACACCTTC
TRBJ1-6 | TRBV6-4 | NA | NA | CASSEQLNSPLHF | TGTGCCAGCAGCGAACAGCTTAATTCACCCCTCCACTTT
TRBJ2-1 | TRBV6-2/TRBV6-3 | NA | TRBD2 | CASSYSARGLAGGAYTEQFF | TGTGCCAGCAGTTATAGCGCCCGGGGACTAGCGGGAGGGGCCTACACGGAGCAGTTCTTC
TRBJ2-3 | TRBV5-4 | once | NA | CASSLAGGGDTQYF | TGTGCCAGCAGCTTGGCCGGAGGAGGGGATACGCAGTATTTT
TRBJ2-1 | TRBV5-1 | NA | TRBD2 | CASSLEKREASYNEQFF | TGCGCCAGCAGCTTGGAGAAGCGGGAGGCCTCCTACAATGAGCAGTTCTTC
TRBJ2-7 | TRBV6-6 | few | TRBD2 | CASSRTGLAGSVGEQYF | TGTGCCAGCAGTCGGACCGGCCTAGCGGGGTCTGTGGGGGAGCAGTACTTC
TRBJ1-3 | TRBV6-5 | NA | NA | CASSQRALGNTIYF | TGTGCCAGCAGTCAGAGGGCACTCGGAAACACCATATATTTT
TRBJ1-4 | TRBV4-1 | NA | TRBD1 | CASSQGRQGGEKLFF | TGCGCCAGCAGCCAGGGCCGACAGGGAGGTGAAAAACTGTTTTTT
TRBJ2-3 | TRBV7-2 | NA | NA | CASSRERLLGTQYF | TGTGCCAGCAGCCGTGAAAGACTCCTCGGTACGCAGTATTTT
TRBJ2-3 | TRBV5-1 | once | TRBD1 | CASSLAGQTADTQYF | TGCGCCAGCAGCTTGGCGGGACAGACGGCAGATACGCAGTATTTT
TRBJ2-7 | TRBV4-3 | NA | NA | CASSPSLLVYEQYF | TGCGCCAGCAGCCCCTCCCTGCTAGTTTACGAGCAGTACTTC
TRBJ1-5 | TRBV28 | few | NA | CASSFRGQRGPQHF | TGTGCCAGCAGTTTCAGAGGCCAGCGGGGGCCCCAGCATTTT
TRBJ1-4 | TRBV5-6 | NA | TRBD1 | CASSFKAGGNEKLFF | TGTGCCAGCAGCTTTAAGGCAGGGGGAAATGAAAAACTGTTTTTT
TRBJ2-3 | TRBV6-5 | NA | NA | CASRKEGSPDTQYF | TGTGCCAGCAGGAAAGAAGGTAGCCCAGATACGCAGTATTTT
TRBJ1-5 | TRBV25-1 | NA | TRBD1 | CASSGTGANQPQHF | TGTGCCAGCAGTGGGACAGGGGCCAATCAGCCCCAGCATTTT
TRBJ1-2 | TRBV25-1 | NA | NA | CASRRANYGYTF | TGTGCCAGCAGGCGAGCTAACTATGGCTACACCTTC
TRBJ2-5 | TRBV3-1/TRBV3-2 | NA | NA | CARTRVDETQYF | TGTGCCAGAACGAGGGTTGATGAGACCCAGTACTTC
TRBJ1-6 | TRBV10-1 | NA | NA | CASSDEESSYNSPLHF | TGCGCCAGCAGTGATGAGGAGAGCTCCTATAATTCACCCCTCCACTTT
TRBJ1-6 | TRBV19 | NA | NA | CASSSDSYNSPLHF | TGTGCCAGTAGTTCAGACAGCTATAATTCACCCCTCCACTTT
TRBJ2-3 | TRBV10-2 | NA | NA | CASSESRGWADTQYF | TGCGCCAGCAGTGAGTCAAGGGGGTGGGCAGATACGCAGTATTTT
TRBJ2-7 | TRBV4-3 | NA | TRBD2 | CASSQGLAGAYEQYF | TGCGCCAGCAGCCAGGGACTAGCGGGAGCCTACGAGCAGTACTTC
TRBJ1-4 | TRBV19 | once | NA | CASSISGVATNEKLFF | TGTGCCAGTAGTATATCCGGGGTCGCAACTAATGAAAAACTGTTTTTT
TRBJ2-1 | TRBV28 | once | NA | CASGSGSFTYNEQFF | TGTGCCAGCGGATCCGGGTCGTTTACTTACAATGAGCAGTTCTTC
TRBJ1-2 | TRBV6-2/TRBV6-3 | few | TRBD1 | CASSYSWTGTYGYTF | TGTGCCAGCAGTTACTCCTGGACAGGGACCTATGGCTACACCTTC
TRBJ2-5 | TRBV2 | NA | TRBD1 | CASSEEWGQGKVFGEETQYF | TGTGCCAGCAGTGAGGAGTGGGGACAGGGGAAGGTATTCGGTGAAGAGACCCAGTACTTC
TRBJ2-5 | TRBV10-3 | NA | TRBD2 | CAISEPRLAGQETQYF | TGTGCCATCAGTGAGCCGAGACTAGCGGGGCAAGAGACCCAGTACTTC
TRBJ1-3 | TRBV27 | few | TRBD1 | CASSLAGGSSGNTIYF | TGTGCCAGCAGTTTGGCAGGGGGCAGCTCTGGAAACACCATATATTTT
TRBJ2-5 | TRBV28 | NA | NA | CASSSPTRLKETQYF | TGTGCCAGCAGTTCCCCCACGAGGCTTAAAGAGACCCAGTACTTC
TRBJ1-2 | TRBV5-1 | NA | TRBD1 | CASSLAPRGQGAGYTF | TGCGCCAGCAGCTTGGCTCCCAGAGGACAGGGGGCTGGCTACACCTTC
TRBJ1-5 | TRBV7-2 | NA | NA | CASSLAQGYGNQPQHF | TGTGCCAGCAGCTTAGCCCAGGGATATGGCAATCAGCCCCAGCATTTT
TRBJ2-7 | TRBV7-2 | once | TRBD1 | CASSDYDRANKQYF | TGTGCCAGCAGCGATTATGACAGGGCTAACAAGCAGTACTTC
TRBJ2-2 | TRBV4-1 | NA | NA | CASSQEGGANTGELFF | TGCGCCAGCAGCCAAGAAGGCGGGGCAAACACCGGGGAGCTGTTTTTT
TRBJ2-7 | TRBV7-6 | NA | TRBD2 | CASSLASGTSGIGQYEQYF | TGTGCCAGCAGCTTAGCCTCCGGGACTAGCGGGATCGGACAATACGAGCAGTACTTC
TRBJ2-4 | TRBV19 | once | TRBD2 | CASSEAGAGNIQYF | TGTGCCAGTAGTGAGGCGGGAGCGGGAAACATTCAGTACTTC
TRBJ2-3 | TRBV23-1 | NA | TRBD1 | CASSPGQGRGTDTQYF | TGCGCCAGCAGTCCCGGACAGGGAAGGGGGACAGATACGCAGTATTTT
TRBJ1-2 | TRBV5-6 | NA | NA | CASSGRGRANYGYTF | TGTGCCAGCAGCGGTAGGGGGAGAGCTAACTATGGCTACACCTTC
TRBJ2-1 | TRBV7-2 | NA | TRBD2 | CASSPGLAGGPGQFF | TGTGCCAGCAGCCCGGGACTAGCGGGAGGGCCGGGGCAGTTCTTC
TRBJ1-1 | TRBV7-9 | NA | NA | CASSNLGQGSTEAFF | TGTGCCAGCAGTAATCTCGGGCAGGGCAGCACTGAAGCTTTCTTT